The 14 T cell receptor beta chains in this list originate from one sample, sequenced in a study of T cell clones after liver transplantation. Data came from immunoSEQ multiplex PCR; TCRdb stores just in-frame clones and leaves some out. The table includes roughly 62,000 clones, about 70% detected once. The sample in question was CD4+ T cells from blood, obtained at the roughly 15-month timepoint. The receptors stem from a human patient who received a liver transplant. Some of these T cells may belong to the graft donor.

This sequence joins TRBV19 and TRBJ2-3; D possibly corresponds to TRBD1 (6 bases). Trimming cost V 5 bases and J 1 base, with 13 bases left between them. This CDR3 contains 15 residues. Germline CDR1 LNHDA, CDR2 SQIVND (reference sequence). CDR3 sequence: CASSLTGSGTDTQYF. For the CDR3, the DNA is TGTGCCAGTAGTCTCACAGGGAGCGGCACAGATACGCAGTATTTT.

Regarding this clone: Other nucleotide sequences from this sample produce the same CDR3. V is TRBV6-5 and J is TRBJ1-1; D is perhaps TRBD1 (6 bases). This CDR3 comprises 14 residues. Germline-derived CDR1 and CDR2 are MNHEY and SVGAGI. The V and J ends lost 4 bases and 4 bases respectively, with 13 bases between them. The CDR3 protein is CASSSSGGGTEAFF. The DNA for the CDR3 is TGTGCCAGCAGTTCATCCGGGGGCGGCACTGAAGCTTTCTTT.

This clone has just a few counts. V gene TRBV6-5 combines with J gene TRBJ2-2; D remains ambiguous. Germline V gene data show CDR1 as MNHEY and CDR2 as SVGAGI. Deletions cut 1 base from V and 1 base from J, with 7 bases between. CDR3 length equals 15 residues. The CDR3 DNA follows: TGTGCCAGCAGTTACTTGGGCGGGAACACCGGGGAGCTGTTTTTT. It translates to CASSYLGGNTGELFF.

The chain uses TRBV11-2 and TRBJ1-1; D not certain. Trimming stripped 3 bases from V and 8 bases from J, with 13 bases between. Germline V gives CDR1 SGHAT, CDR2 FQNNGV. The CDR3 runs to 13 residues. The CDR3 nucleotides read TGTGCCAGCAGCTTTGCCGGAGTTAAGGAAGCTTTCTTT. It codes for CASSFAGVKEAFF.

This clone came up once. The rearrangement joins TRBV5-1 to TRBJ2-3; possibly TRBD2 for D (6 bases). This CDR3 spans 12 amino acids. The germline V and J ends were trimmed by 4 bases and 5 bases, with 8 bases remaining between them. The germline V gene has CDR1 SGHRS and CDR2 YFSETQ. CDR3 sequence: CASSPGGDTQYF. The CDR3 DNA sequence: TGCGCCAGCAGCCCCGGGGGAGATACGCAGTATTTT.

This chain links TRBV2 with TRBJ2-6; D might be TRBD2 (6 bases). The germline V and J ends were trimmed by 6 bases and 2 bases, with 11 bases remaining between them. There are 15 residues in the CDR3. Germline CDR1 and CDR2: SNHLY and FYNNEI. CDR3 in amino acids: CASSGGAPGANVLTF. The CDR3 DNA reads TGTGCCAGCAGCGGGGGAGCGCCTGGGGCCAACGTCCTGACTTTC.

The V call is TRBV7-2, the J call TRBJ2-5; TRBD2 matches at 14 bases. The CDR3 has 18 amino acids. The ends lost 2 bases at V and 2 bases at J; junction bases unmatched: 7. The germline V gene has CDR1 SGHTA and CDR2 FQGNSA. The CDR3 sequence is CASSLRTSGGRRQETQYF. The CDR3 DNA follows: TGTGCCAGCAGCTTACGGACTAGCGGGGGGCGGCGGCAAGAGACCCAGTACTTC.

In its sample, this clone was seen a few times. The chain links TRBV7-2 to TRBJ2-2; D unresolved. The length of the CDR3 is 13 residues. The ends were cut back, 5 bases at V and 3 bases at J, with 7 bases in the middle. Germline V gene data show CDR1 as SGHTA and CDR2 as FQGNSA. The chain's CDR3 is CASSTFDTGELFF. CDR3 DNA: TGTGCCAGCAGCACTTTCGACACCGGGGAGCTGTTTTTT.

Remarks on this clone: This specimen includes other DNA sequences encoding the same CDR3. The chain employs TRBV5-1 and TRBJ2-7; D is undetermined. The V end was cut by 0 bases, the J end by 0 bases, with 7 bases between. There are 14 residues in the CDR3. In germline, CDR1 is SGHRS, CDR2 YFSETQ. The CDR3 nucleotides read TGCGCCAGCAGCTTGGTCCACGGCTCCTACGAGCAGTACTTC. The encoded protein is CASSLVHGSYEQYF.

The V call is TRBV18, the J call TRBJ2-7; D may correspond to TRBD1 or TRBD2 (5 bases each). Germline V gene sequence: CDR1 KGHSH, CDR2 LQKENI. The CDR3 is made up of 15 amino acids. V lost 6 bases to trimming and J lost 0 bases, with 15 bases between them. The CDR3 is CASSSGTESSYEQYF. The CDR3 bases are TGTGCCAGCTCCTCCGGGACGGAGAGCTCCTACGAGCAGTACTTC.

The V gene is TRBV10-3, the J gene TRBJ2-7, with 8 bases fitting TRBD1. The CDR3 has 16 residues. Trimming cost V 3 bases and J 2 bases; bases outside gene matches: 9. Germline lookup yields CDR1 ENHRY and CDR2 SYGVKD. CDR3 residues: CAISETPGGPTYEQYF. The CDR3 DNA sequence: TGTGCCATCAGTGAAACCCCAGGGGGCCCAACCTACGAGCAGTACTTC.

The CDR3 sequence is CASSRQGSGYGYTF. Here the CDR3 DNA reads TGTGCCAGCAGTAGACAGGGTTCTGGCTATGGCTACACCTTC. V and J are TRBV6-1 and TRBJ1-2, with TRBD1 matching 7 bases. This CDR3 spans 14 amino acids. CDR1 is MNHNS and CDR2 is SASEGT in the germline V gene. J gave up 4 bases and V 5 bases, and 7 bases lay outside the gene matches.

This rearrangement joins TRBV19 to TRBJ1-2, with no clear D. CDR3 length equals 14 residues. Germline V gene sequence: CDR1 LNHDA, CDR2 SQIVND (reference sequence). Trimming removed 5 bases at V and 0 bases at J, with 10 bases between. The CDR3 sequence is CASSPDGTNYGYTF. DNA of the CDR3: TGTGCCAGTAGTCCGGACGGGACTAACTATGGCTACACCTTC.

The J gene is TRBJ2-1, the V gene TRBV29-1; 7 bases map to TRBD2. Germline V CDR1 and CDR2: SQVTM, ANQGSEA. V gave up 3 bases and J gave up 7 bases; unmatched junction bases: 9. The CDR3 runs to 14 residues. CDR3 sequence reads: CSVDSSGIYNEQFF. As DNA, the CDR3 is TGCAGCGTTGATTCCAGCGGGATTTATAATGAGCAGTTCTTC.